The 14 T cell receptor beta chains in this list originate from one sample, sequenced in a study of cytomegalovirus exposure and HLA in healthy donors. 13 Jbeta primers and 60 Vbeta primers were used for the PCR. Assay: immunoSEQ multiplex PCR; the TCRdb copy retains only in-frame clones and omits some. The sample holds 150,000 to 200,000 clones, around 78% seen once. The sample consisted of PBMCs. These receptors all come from a woman aged 45-59 years in good health and CMV-seropositive.

This clone was recorded once. The V call is TRBV6-5, the J call TRBJ1-6; 7 nucleotides match TRBD1. V shed 6 bases and J 4 bases; nucleotides not matched to a gene: 6. Germline CDR1 and CDR2: MNHEY and SVGAGI. CDR3 length: 15 amino acids. In nucleotides, the CDR3 is TGTGCCAGCAGATCGTCGGGACAGTATAATTCACCCCTCCACTTT. Translating it yields CASRSSGQYNSPLHF.

Notes on this clone: Distinct nucleotide sequences in the sample also encode this CDR3. The CDR3 DNA is TGTGCCAGCAGCCTGCGAACAGGGGGCAATACTGAAGCTTTCTTT. Its protein is CASSLRTGGNTEAFF. The gene calls are TRBV5-4 and TRBJ1-1; 9 nucleotides match TRBD1. The CDR3 loop spans 15 amino acids. The germline V gene encodes CDR1 SGHNT and CDR2 YYREEE (reference sequence). The trim removed 4 bases at V and 5 bases at J, leaving 9 bases unmatched.

About this clone: In the same sample, other DNA sequences code for this CDR3. J is TRBJ2-3 and V is TRBV5-1; D uncertain. CDR1 SGHRS and CDR2 YFSETQ come from the germline V gene. The germline V and J ends were trimmed by 0 bases and 0 bases, with 5 bases remaining between them. The CDR3 totals 14 residues. CDR3: CASSLDRSTDTQYF. The CDR3, as DNA: TGCGCCAGCAGCTTGGACAGAAGCACAGATACGCAGTATTTT.

This chain uses TRBV10-3 with TRBJ2-3, with 7 bases aligning to TRBD1. This CDR3 is 16 amino acids long. Germline V gene sequence: CDR1 ENHRY, CDR2 SYGVKD. Trimming at V came to 1 base and at J to 0 bases, leaving 4 bases not matched to a gene. The CDR3 sequence: CAISEFGTVSTDTQYF. CDR3 DNA: TGTGCCATCAGTGAGTTCGGGACAGTTAGCACAGATACGCAGTATTTT.

The gene calls are TRBV5-5 and TRBJ2-5; D not resolved. Germline CDR1 SGHKS, CDR2 YYEKEE (reference sequence). This CDR3 is 11 amino acids long. V shed 4 bases and J shed 5 bases, with 6 bases lying between them. This CDR3 reads CASSPRETQYF. CDR3 bases: TGTGCCAGCAGCCCACGGGAGACCCAGTACTTC.

The V call is TRBV5-4, the J call TRBJ2-4; TRBD1 might be the D (7 bases). The CDR3 is 19 residues long. The germline V gene has CDR1 SGHNT and CDR2 YYREEE (reference sequence). Deletions cut 0 bases from V and 8 bases from J, with 27 bases between. The CDR3 nucleotides read TGTGCCAGCAGCTTGGAGGGACCCGGTTTCAGGGGGGTAGGGGACATTCAGTACTTC. Residues: CASSLEGPGFRGVGDIQYF.

The chain couples TRBV19 to TRBJ2-6, with 7 bases that match TRBD2. The V and J ends lost 3 bases and 0 bases, in that order; junction bases with no gene match: 11. The CDR3 contains 19 residues. In germline, CDR1 is LNHDA, CDR2 SQIVND (reference sequence). The CDR3 protein is CASSMGGGRLSSGANVLTF. CDR3 coding DNA: TGTGCCAGTAGTATGGGTGGCGGGAGACTTTCCTCTGGGGCCAACGTCCTGACTTTC. Filled out from reference TRBV19 and TRBJ2-6, the complete variable domain reads DGGITQSPKYLFRKEGQNVTLSCEQNLNHDAMYWYRQDPGQGLRLIYYSQIVNDFQKGDIAEGYSVSREKKESFPLTVTSAQKNPTAFYLCASSMGGGRLSSGANVLTFGAGSRLTVL.

The chain joins TRBV19 to TRBJ1-3; D gene ambiguous. Germline V gene data show CDR1 as LNHDA and CDR2 as SQIVND (reference sequence). This CDR3 is built from 13 residues. The V end lost 7 bases, the J end lost 2 bases, and 9 bases lay between the germline ends. CDR3 sequence reads: CASKETAGNTIYF. CDR3 nucleotides: TGTGCCAGTAAGGAAACAGCTGGAAACACCATATATTTT.

This clone was seen a few times. V gene TRBV5-1 combines with J gene TRBJ1-1, with D hard to call. The length of the CDR3 is 12 residues. Germline V gene data show CDR1 as SGHRS and CDR2 as YFSETQ. The V end lost 5 bases, the J end lost 3 bases, and 8 bases lay between the germline ends. The CDR3 here is CASRGRDTEAFF. CDR3 in DNA: TGCGCCAGCAGGGGGAGAGACACTGAAGCTTTCTTT.

The genes are TRBV5-1 and TRBJ2-1; the D is unclear. V gave up 1 base and J gave up 8 bases, with 19 bases separating them. Germline V gene lookup returns CDR1 SGHRS and CDR2 YFSETQ. The CDR3 has 16 residues. The CDR3 here is CASSLNPGGIAHEQFF. The CDR3 nucleotides are TGCGCCAGCAGCTTGAACCCCGGTGGTATCGCCCATGAGCAGTTCTTC.

This chain links TRBV7-8 with TRBJ1-5; the D gene is possibly TRBD1 (5 bases). Between the trimmed V and J ends, which lost 1 base and 3 bases, there was a span of 10 bases. From germline, CDR1 is SGHVS and CDR2 FQNEAQ. This CDR3 spans 15 amino acids. CDR3 coding DNA: TGTGCCAGCAGCTTAGACCGACAGACCAATCAGCCCCAGCATTTT. Protein: CASSLDRQTNQPQHF. Full variable domain (remainder filled in from reference TRBV7-8 and TRBJ1-5): GAGVSQSPRYKVAKRGQDVALRCDPISGHVSLFWYQQALGQGPEFLTYFQNEAQLDKSGLPSDRFFAERPEGSVSTLKIQRTQQEDSAVYLCASSLDRQTNQPQHFGDGTRLSIL.

The chain has TRBV5-4 and TRBJ1-1; D is perhaps TRBD1 (5 bases). V dropped 4 bases and J dropped 4 bases, with 11 bases sitting between them. Germline lookup yields CDR1 SGHNT and CDR2 YYREEE (reference sequence). This CDR3 contains 13 residues. The DNA of the CDR3 is TGTGCCAGCAGCCCAGGGTTTACCACTGAAGCTTTCTTT. It specifies CASSPGFTTEAFF.

The V call is TRBV7-3, the J call TRBJ1-1; TRBD1 is a possible D gene (6 bases). The V end was cut by 0 bases, the J end by 3 bases, with 11 bases between. The germline V gene encodes CDR1 SGHTA and CDR2 FQGTGA. CDR3 length: 15 residues. The DNA of the CDR3 is TGTGCCAGCAGCTTAACGGTAGGGGGGGACACTGAAGCTTTCTTT. Translating gives CASSLTVGGDTEAFF.

The genes are TRBV2 and TRBJ1-2; 10 bases line up with TRBD1. The CDR3 consists of 14 residues. Germline-derived CDR1 and CDR2 are SNHLY and FYNNEI. J was trimmed by 6 bases and V by 8 bases; bases with no gene match: 9. CDR3 amino acids: CASGQPGQGDGYTF. The CDR3 DNA sequence: TGTGCCAGCGGCCAGCCCGGACAGGGGGATGGCTACACCTTC. The whole variable domain, filled in from reference TRBV2 and TRBJ1-2, reads EPEVTQTPSHQVTQMGQEVILRCVPISNHLYFYWYRQILGQKVEFLVSFYNNEISEKSEIFDDQFSVERPDGSNFTLKIRSTKLEDSAMYFCASGQPGQGDGYTFGSGTRLTVV.